This T cell receptor beta chain was identified during a study of breast tumors, draining lymph nodes, adjacent tissues. The study, taken as a whole, reports: Compared with lymph nodes, tumors were less diverse; compared with nontumor tissue, more.

TCRdb re-called the multiplex PCR reads through MiXCR, storing one row per CDR3 protein. The sample has about 6,600 distinct CDR3 sequences; around 46% are singletons. There are 14 residues in the CDR3. Germline values: CDR1 SSHAT, CDR2 FNYEAQ (reference sequence). This clonotype was recorded many times. Its cognate antigen is unknown. One junction end disagrees with the germline gene, perhaps due to a read error. Sequenced input: tumor-adjacent breast tissue. The gene calls are TRBV7-7 and TRBJ2-5, with D tentatively TRBD2 (5 bases). This clonotype was sampled from a female donor with breast cancer. Some clones in this sample may be carry-over from other donors' samples. CDR3 sequence reads: CASSLALAQETQYF. For the CDR3, the DNA is TGTGCTAGCAGCTTAGCCCTAGCACAAGAGACCCAGTACTTC.